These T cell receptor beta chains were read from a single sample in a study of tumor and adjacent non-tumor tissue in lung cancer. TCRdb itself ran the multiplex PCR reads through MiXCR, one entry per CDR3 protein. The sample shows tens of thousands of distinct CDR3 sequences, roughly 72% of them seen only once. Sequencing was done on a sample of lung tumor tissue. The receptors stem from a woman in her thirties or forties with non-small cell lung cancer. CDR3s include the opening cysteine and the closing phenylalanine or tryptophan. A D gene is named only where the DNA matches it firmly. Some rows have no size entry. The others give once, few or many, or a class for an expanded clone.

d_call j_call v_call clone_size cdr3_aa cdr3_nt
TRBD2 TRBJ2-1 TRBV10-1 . CASSGGGSYNEQSF TGCGCCAGCAGTGGGGGGGGTTCCTACAATGAGCAGTCCTTC
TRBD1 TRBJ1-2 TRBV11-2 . CATSLPQGVYGYTF TGTGCCACCAGTTTGCCTCAGGGGGTCTATGGCTACACCTTC
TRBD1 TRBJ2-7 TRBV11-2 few CASSIGQGAYEQYF TGTGCCAGCAGCATCGGACAGGGGGCGTACGAACAGTACTTC
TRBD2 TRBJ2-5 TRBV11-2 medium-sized CASSPFTSGETQYF TGTGCCAGCAGCCCATTTACTAGCGGGGAGACCCAGTACTTC
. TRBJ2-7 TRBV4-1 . CASSQGARVYEKYF TGCGCCAGCAGCCAAGGTGCTAGAGTCTACGAGAAGTACTTC
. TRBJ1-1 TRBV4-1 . CASSPSVRGDTEAFF TGCGCCAGCAGCCCGTCTGTTAGGGGAGATACTGAAGCTTTCTTT
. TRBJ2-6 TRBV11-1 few CASSLGSVKVNVLAF TGTGCCAGCAGCTTAGGGTCCGTTAAGGTCAACGTCCTGGCTTTC
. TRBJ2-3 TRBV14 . CASSMSGESDKQYF TGTGCCAGTAGCATGTCGGGGGAGTCAGATAAACAGTATTTT
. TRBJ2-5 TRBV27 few CASSLTGQTQYF TGTGCCAGCAGTTTAACGGGGCAGACCCAGTACTTC
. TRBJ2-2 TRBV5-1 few CASRGRTTGRLFF TGCGCCAGCAGGGGGCGTACGACCGGGAGGCTGTTTTTT
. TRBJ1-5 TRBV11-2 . CTSNDGPNQPQHF TGTACAAGCAACGACGGTCCCAATCAGCCCCAGCATTTT
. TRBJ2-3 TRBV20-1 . CSAPWASGSDTQYF TGCAGTGCTCCCTGGGCTTCAGGGTCAGATACGCAGTATTTT
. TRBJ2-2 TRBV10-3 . CAISFSPYTGELFF TGTGCCATCTCATTTTCCCCTTACACCGGGGAGCTGTTTTTT
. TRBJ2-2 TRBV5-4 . CVSSPDEPGELFF TGTGTCAGCAGCCCTGACGAACCCGGGGAGCTGTTCTTT